This T cell receptor (beta chain) was captured by sequencing in a study of CD8+CD57+ T cells in acquired aplastic anemia. This clonotype was picked up a small number of times. The antigen remains undetermined. Study results and limitations: About 29 shared CD8+ CDR3s appeared highly expressed within patients' immunodominant clones.

This CDR3 is built from 12 residues. Trimming took off 4 bases at V and 5 bases at J, with 9 bases between the two ends. From germline, CDR1 is SGDLS and CDR2 YYNGEE. Sequenced patients had shown CD8+CD57+ cell expansion by flow cytometry. No therapy had been given to the patients at the time of blood sampling. Template material for TCR beta VDJ and CDR3 profiling consisted of genomic DNA. TCRdb reprocessed the reads via MiXCR and lists one record per CDR3 protein. The sample carries fewer than 80,000 distinct CDR3 sequences, just over 70% recorded once. The chain is built from TRBV9 and TRBJ1-2; no firm D call. Sample: sorted CD4+, CD8+, or CD8+CD57+ T cells (not recorded which) from PBMCs. The clonotype comes from a human donor with aplastic anemia. In DNA, the CDR3 is TGTGCCAGCAGCCTGACCCAGTATGGCTACACCTTC. It codes for CASSLTQYGYTF. The whole variable domain, remainder taken from reference TRBV9 and TRBJ1-2, is DSGVTQTPKHLITATGQRVTLRCSPRSGDLSVYWYQQSLDQGLQFLIQYYNGEERAKGNILERFSAQQFPDLHSELNLSSLELGDSALYFCASSLTQYGYTFGSGTRLTVV.